These 22 T cell receptor beta chains originate from one sample sequenced in a study of T cell responses to AZD1222 COVID-19 vaccine. The method was immunoSEQ multiplex PCR; TCRdb's version includes in-frame clones alone and lacks a portion of them. The data contain around 140,000 clones, 90% to 95% of them singletons. Sequencing was performed on peripheral blood, taken on day 0 of AZD1222 vaccination. These receptors originate from an adult in good health.

V gene TRBV3-1 (or the pseudogene TRBV3-2) combines with J gene TRBJ2-2, with no clear D. This CDR3 spans 14 amino acids. V lost 1 base, J lost 3 bases, and 6 bases lay in between. Looked up from germline, CDR1 is LGHDT and CDR2 is YNNKEL (reference sequence). The CDR3 reads CASSQGPDTGELFF. CDR3 DNA sequence: TGTGCCAGCAGCCAAGGCCCGGACACCGGGGAGCTGTTTTTT.

The V call is TRBV7-9, the J call TRBJ1-1, with D possibly being TRBD1 (6 bases). V lost 5 bases to trimming and J lost 4 bases, with 17 bases between them. The CDR3 is made up of 15 amino acids. From germline, CDR1 is SEHNR and CDR2 FQNEAQ (reference sequence). The CDR3 DNA sequence: TGTGCCAGCAGCCGACCTCAGGGGCTGGGCACTGAAGCTTTCTTT. It specifies CASSRPQGLGTEAFF. Full variable domain (remainder filled in from reference TRBV7-9 and TRBJ1-1): DTGVSQNPRHKITKRGQNVTFRCDPISEHNRLYWYRQTLGQGPEFLTYFQNEAQLEKSRLLSDRFSAERPKGSFSTLEIQRTEQGDSAMYLCASSRPQGLGTEAFFGQGTRLTVV.

The chain has TRBV7-6 and TRBJ1-6, with TRBD1 as a possible D gene (6 bases). Trimming took off 5 bases at V and 8 bases at J, with 19 bases between the two ends. Germline V gene lookup returns CDR1 SGHVS and CDR2 FNYEAQ. This CDR3 contains 16 residues. DNA for the CDR3: TGTGCCAGCAGCGCCAGGGGACGGGCCAAAGATTCACCCCTCCACTTT. Protein sequence: CASSARGRAKDSPLHF. Supplemented by reference TRBV7-6 and TRBJ1-6, the full variable domain reads GAGVSQSPRYKVTKRGQDVALRCDPISGHVSLYWYRQALGQGPEFLTYFNYEAQQDKSGLPNDRFSAERPEGSISTLTIQRTEQRDSAMYRCASSARGRAKDSPLHFGNGTRLTVT.

CDR3 protein: CASSQGDSVSPLHF. DNA for the CDR3: TGCGCCAGCAGCCAAGGGGACAGCGTATCACCCCTCCACTTT. The chain carries TRBV4-1 and TRBJ1-6; 7 bases are a match to TRBD1. The CDR3 has 14 residues. V lost 1 base and J lost 10; bases outside the gene matches: 4. Germline V lookup: CDR1 MGHRA, CDR2 YSYEKL.

The gene calls are TRBV4-1 and TRBJ2-2; TRBD2 agrees at 12 bases. Germline V gene data show CDR1 as MGHRA and CDR2 as YSYEKL. V shed 4 bases and J 2 bases; nucleotides not matched to a gene: 5. This CDR3 contains 17 residues. The CDR3 sequence is CASSLRLAGANTGELFF. The CDR3, as DNA: TGCGCCAGCAGCCTAAGACTAGCGGGGGCCAACACCGGGGAGCTGTTTTTT.

The rearrangement links TRBV9 to TRBJ1-2; 8 bases line up with TRBD1. The CDR3 consists of 14 residues. Germline loops: CDR1 SGDLS, CDR2 YYNGEE. Trimming cost V 2 bases and J 5 bases; bases outside gene matches: 5. The CDR3 loop is CASSVSGDRYGYTF. The CDR3 DNA follows: TGTGCCAGCAGCGTTAGTGGGGACAGGTATGGCTACACCTTC.

The chain couples TRBV6-2 or TRBV6-3 to TRBJ2-3, with 16 bases aligning to TRBD2. The V gene end was trimmed by 4 bases and the J gene end by 1 base; junction bases not matched to a gene: 2. Germline-derived CDR1 and CDR2 are MNHEY and SVGEGT. The CDR3 loop spans 17 amino acids. The CDR3 protein is CASSSGTSGGGTDTQYF. CDR3 bases: TGTGCCAGCAGTTCCGGGACTAGCGGGGGGGGCACAGATACGCAGTATTTT.

V gene TRBV30 combines with J gene TRBJ2-1, with D perhaps matching TRBD2 (5 bases). CDR3 size: 15 residues. Between the trimmed V and J ends, which lost 0 bases and 2 bases, there was a span of 11 bases. Germline V CDR1 and CDR2: GTSNPN, SVGIG (reference sequence). The CDR3 loop is CAWSVRLRTYNEQFF. The CDR3 bases are TGTGCCTGGAGTGTCCGACTACGGACCTACAATGAGCAGTTCTTC. The complete variable domain, with remaining parts taken from reference TRBV30 and TRBJ2-1, reads SQTIHQWPATLVQPVGSPLSLECTVEGTSNPNLYWYRQAAGRGLQLLFYSVGIGQISSEVPQNLSASRPQDRQFILSSKKLLLSDSGFYLCAWSVRLRTYNEQFFGPGTRLTVL.

The chain is built from TRBV6-1 and TRBJ2-1; D gene unclear. V lost 3 bases to trimming and J lost 5 bases, with 14 bases between them. In germline, CDR1 is MNHNS, CDR2 SASEGT. The CDR3 extends over 15 amino acids. CDR3 DNA sequence: TGTGCCAGCAGTGAGTCTAGACTTCGGAACAATGAGCAGTTCTTC. Its translation is CASSESRLRNNEQFF.

The chain employs TRBV7-8 and TRBJ1-3, with D unclear. This CDR3 has 17 residues. Germline V gene lookup returns CDR1 SGHVS and CDR2 FQNEAQ. Trimming shortened V by 1 base and J by 4 bases, and 17 bases separated the two germline ends. The CDR3 bases are TGTGCCAGCAGCTTAGTTACCCGGCAGGCCTGGGGAAACACCATATATTTT. Translation: CASSLVTRQAWGNTIYF.

The chain recombines TRBV4-1 with TRBJ1-2; D is unresolved. Looked up from germline, CDR1 is MGHRA and CDR2 is YSYEKL. Between the trimmed V and J ends, which lost 1 base and 4 bases, there was a span of 10 bases. The CDR3 loop spans 14 amino acids. CDR3 nucleotide sequence: TGCGCCAGCAGCCAAGGGGAGGGCCCCTATGGCTACACCTTC. Its protein is CASSQGEGPYGYTF.

This sequence joins TRBV18 and TRBJ2-3; maybe TRBD2 (5 bases). CDR3 size: 15 residues. Germline V gene lookup returns CDR1 KGHSH and CDR2 LQKENI. V was cut by 4 bases and J by 0 bases, with 11 bases left in between. CDR3 nucleotide sequence: TGTGCCAGCTCACGGGAGTGGCTTAGCACAGATACGCAGTATTTT. It is translated as CASSREWLSTDTQYF.

The gene calls are TRBV10-3 and TRBJ2-3; the match to TRBD2 covers 11 bases. Germline V gene sequence: CDR1 ENHRY, CDR2 SYGVKD. With V trimmed by 6 bases and J by 2 bases, 4 bases remained unmatched. The CDR3 consists of 15 residues. The CDR3 DNA reads as TGTGCCATCAGGAAGACTAGCGGGGACACAGATACGCAGTATTTT. It specifies CAIRKTSGDTDTQYF.

A single count supports this clone. The chain couples TRBV5-6 to TRBJ1-2, with D tentatively TRBD1 (5 bases). This CDR3 is 15 amino acids long. V dropped 4 bases and J dropped 2 bases, with 15 bases sitting between them. CDR1 is SGHDT and CDR2 is YYEEEE in the germline V gene. CDR3 coding DNA: TGTGCCAGCAGCATTTGGCCGGGGGTGAACTATGGCTACACCTTC. Amino acid sequence: CASSIWPGVNYGYTF.

The chain has TRBV18 and TRBJ2-5; D is possibly TRBD1 or TRBD2 (5 bases each). V was pared by 2 bases and J by 1 base, with 14 bases between. Looked up from germline, CDR1 is KGHSH and CDR2 is LQKENI. CDR3 length equals 16 residues. CDR3 sequence reads: CASSPFVRDVQETQYF. The CDR3 coding sequence is TGTGCCAGCTCACCATTTGTCCGGGACGTCCAAGAGACCCAGTACTTC.

The chain joins TRBV2 to TRBJ2-7; no clear D. Germline CDR1 and CDR2: SNHLY and FYNNEI. This CDR3 contains 15 residues. Trimming left V 1 base short and J 3 bases short, with 13 bases between. In DNA form, the CDR3 reads TGTGCCAGCAGTGAAGGGACGCTGTTCGTCTACGAGCAGTACTTC. Translated: CASSEGTLFVYEQYF.

The rearrangement links TRBV30 to TRBJ1-4; unclear D gene. V lost 2 bases, J lost 0 bases, and 7 bases lay in between. CDR3 length: 14 amino acids. Germline-derived CDR1 and CDR2 are GTSNPN and SVGIG (reference sequence). This CDR3 reads CAWSPRATNEKLFF. In DNA form, the CDR3 reads TGTGCCTGGAGTCCCCGGGCAACTAATGAAAAACTGTTTTTT.

The DNA for the CDR3 is TGTGCCAGCAGCTTCTCCGGGGACACTCTCTCCTACGAGCAGTACTTC. This translates into CASSFSGDTLSYEQYF. The J gene is TRBJ2-7, the V gene TRBV11-2, with D perhaps matching TRBD1 (6 bases). The CDR3 sequence is 16 residues long. Germline V gives CDR1 SGHAT, CDR2 FQNNGV. Trimming left V 3 bases short and J 0 bases short, with 15 bases between.

The chain is built from TRBV19 and TRBJ1-2; the D is unclear. The V end lost 3 bases, the J end lost 7 bases, and 6 bases lay between the germline ends. The CDR3 loop spans 11 amino acids. Germline CDR1 and CDR2: LNHDA and SQIVND (reference sequence). CDR3 in amino acids: CASSISLGYTF. The CDR3 DNA follows: TGTGCCAGTAGTATTTCACTTGGCTACACCTTC.

CDR3 DNA: TGTGCCAGCAGCCCCATGGACCCGAGAGGCTACACCTTC. Its protein is CASSPMDPRGYTF. The V gene is TRBV3-1 (or the pseudogene TRBV3-2), the J gene TRBJ1-2; no clear D. This CDR3 has 13 amino acids. CDR1 and CDR2 (germline): LGHDT, YNNKEL (reference sequence). V was trimmed by 4 bases and J by 8 bases, leaving 14 bases between them.

V is TRBV6-5 and J is TRBJ1-4; 10 positions agree with TRBD1. The trim removed 0 bases at V and 7 bases at J, leaving 2 bases unmatched. The germline V gene has CDR1 MNHEY and CDR2 SVGAGI. The CDR3 is made up of 15 amino acids. CDR3 region: CASSYSGQGVEKLFF. The CDR3 DNA sequence: TGTGCCAGCAGTTACTCAGGACAGGGGGTTGAAAAACTGTTTTTT.

The chain combines TRBV3-1 (or the pseudogene TRBV3-2) with TRBJ1-6, with TRBD1 matching over 7 bases. The CDR3 loop spans 15 amino acids. From germline, CDR1 is LGHDT and CDR2 YNNKEL (reference sequence). After removal of 1 base from V and 7 bases from J, the junction contained 4 bases not matched to a gene. The CDR3: CASSQGTGTNSPLHF. As DNA, the CDR3 is TGTGCCAGCAGCCAAGGGACAGGAACAAATTCACCCCTCCACTTT.